This T cell receptor beta chain was identified in a study of blood T cell repertoires in COVID-19. Study context: COVID-19 samples, acute and convalescent, were from the United States, Italy and Spain. In each case, the material was cDNA or gDNA derived from T cells, B-cell-depleted T cells, or PBMCs.

Methods used by the authors: It was from reference gene primer amplification that nucleated cell counts were estimated. Generated by immunoSEQ multiplex PCR, the TCRdb table keeps only in-frame clones and is missing some. V and J calls and clone size follow that table, whereas D and trimming were derived from the DNA. The data show 150,000 or so clones, around 82% seen once. Seattle's cohort entered during active infection and was followed longitudinally. The CDR3 is made up of 15 amino acids. V gave up 4 bases and J gave up 3 bases; unmatched junction bases: 5. Germline CDR1 is LGHNA and CDR2 is YNFKEQ.

This receptor was taken from a woman aged 40-49 years with COVID-19, enrolled during active disease. The chain has TRBV4-2 and TRBJ1-5; 8 nucleotides match TRBD1. The specimen sequenced was peripheral blood. The chain's CDR3 is CASSPRQGTNQPQHF. For the CDR3, the DNA is TGTGCCAGCAGCCCACGACAGGGGACCAATCAGCCCCAGCATTTT.